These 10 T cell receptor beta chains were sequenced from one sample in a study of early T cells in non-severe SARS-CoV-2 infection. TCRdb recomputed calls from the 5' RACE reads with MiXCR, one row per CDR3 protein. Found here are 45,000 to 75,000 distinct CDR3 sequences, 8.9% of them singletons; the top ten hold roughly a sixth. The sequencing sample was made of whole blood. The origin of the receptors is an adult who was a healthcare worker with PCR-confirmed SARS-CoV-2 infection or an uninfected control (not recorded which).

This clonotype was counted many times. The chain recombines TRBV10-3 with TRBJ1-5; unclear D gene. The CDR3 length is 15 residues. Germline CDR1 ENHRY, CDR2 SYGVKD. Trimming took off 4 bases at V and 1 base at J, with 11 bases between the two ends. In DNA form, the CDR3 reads TGTGCCATCAGTGGAGAGGAATGGAGCAATCAGCCCCAGCATTTT. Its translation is CAISGEEWSNQPQHF.

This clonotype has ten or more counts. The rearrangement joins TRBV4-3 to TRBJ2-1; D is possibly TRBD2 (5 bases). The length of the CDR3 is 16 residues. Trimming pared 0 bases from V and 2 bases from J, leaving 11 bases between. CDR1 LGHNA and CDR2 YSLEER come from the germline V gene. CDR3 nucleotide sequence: TGCGCCAGCAGCCAAGATGGGAGCGGCACCTACAATGAGCAGTTCTTC. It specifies CASSQDGSGTYNEQFF.

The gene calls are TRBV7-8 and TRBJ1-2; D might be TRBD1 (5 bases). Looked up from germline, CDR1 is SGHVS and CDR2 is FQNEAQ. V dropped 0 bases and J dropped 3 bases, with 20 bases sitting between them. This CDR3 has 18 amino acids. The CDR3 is CASSLASYLGPTHYGYTF. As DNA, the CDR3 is TGTGCCAGCAGCTTAGCGAGTTATCTGGGGCCCACTCACTATGGCTACACCTTC.

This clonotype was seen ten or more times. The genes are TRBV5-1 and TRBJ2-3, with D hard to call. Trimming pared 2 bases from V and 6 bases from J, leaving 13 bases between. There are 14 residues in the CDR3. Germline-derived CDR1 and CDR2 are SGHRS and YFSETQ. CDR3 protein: CASSFTASFDTQYF. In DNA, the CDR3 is TGCGCCAGCAGCTTCACCGCTTCGTTCGATACGCAGTATTTT.

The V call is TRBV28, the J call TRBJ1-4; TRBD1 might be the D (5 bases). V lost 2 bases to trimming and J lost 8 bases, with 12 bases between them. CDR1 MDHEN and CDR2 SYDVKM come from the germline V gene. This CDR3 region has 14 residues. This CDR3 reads CASSLAGFREKLFF. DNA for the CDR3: TGTGCCAGCAGTTTAGCAGGGTTTCGGGAAAAACTGTTTTTT.

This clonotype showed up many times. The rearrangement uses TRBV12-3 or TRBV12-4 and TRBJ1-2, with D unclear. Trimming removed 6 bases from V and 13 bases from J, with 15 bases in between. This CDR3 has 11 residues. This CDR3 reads CASSSEDLPTF. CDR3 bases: TGTGCCAGCAGCTCTGAGGATCTCCCCACCTTC.

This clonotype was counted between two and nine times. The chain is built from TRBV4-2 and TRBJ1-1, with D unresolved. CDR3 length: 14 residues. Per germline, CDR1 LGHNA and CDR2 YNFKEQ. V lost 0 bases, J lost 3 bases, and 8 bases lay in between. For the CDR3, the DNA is TGTGCCAGCAGCCAAGAACACCCAGACACTGAAGCTTTCTTT. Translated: CASSQEHPDTEAFF.

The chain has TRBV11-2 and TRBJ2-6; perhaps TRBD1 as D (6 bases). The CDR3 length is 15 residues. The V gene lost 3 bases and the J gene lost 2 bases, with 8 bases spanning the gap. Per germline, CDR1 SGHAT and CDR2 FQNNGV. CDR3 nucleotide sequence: TGTGCCAGCAGCTTGAGGACAGCTGGGGCCAACGTCCTGACTTTC. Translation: CASSLRTAGANVLTF.

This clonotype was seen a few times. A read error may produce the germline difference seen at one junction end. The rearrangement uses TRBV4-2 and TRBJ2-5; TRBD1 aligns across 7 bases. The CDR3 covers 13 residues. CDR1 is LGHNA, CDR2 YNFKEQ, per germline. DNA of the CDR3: TGTGTCAGCAGCCAAGACAGGGCAGAGACCCAGTACTTC. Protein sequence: CVSSQDRAETQYF.

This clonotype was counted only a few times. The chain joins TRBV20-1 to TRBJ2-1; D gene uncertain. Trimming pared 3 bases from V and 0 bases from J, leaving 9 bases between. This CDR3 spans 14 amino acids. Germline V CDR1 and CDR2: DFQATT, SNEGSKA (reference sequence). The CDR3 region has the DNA TGCAGTGCTAGCGGTTCCAGCTCCTACAATGAGCAGTTCTTC. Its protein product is CSASGSSSYNEQFF.